One sample yielded the 4 T cell receptor beta chains listed below, sequenced in a study of T cells in Graves' hyperthyroidism and ophthalmopathy. The TCR beta CDR3 regions underwent amplification using RNA transcripts as the source. A first-round RT-PCR of the TCR CDR3 used the HTBI primer set. TCRdb reprocessed the multiplex PCR reads with MiXCR, giving one entry per CDR3 protein. The sample consists of 700,000 to 850,000 distinct CDR3 sequences, roughly a third of them appearing once. The sequenced sample was blood. The origin of the receptors is a woman aged 35 to 49 with Graves' hyperthyroidism.

This chain joins TRBV4-1 and TRBJ2-7, with D unresolved. This CDR3 contains 13 residues. Germline-derived CDR1 and CDR2 are MGHRA and YSYEKL. Trimming left V 4 bases short and J 5 bases short, with 12 bases between. The CDR3 loop is CASSLRWSNEQYF. In DNA form, the CDR3 reads TGCGCCAGCAGCCTAAGGTGGAGCAACGAGCAGTACTTC.

This clonotype was seen only a few times. The CDR3 loop reads CASSQRLAENTGELFF. The CDR3 nucleotides read TGCGCCAGCAGCCAAAGACTAGCGGAGAACACCGGGGAGCTGTTTTTT. The chain carries TRBV4-3 and TRBJ2-2, with 9 bases fitting TRBD2. This CDR3 comprises 16 residues. Per the germline V gene, CDR1 is LGHNA and CDR2 is YSLEER. J gave up 1 base and V 2 bases, and 2 bases lay outside the gene matches.

The sample holds a few counts of this clonotype. The chain is built from TRBV12-3 or TRBV12-4 and TRBJ2-2; D is possibly TRBD1 (5 bases). CDR3 length equals 14 residues. V shed 3 bases and J shed 7 bases, with 12 bases lying between them. The CDR3 protein is CASSFRQGIGELFF. The CDR3 DNA sequence: TGTGCCAGCAGTTTCCGGCAGGGAATCGGGGAGCTGTTTTTT.

V usage is TRBV2 and J usage is TRBJ1-5, with 7 bases that match TRBD1. Germline V CDR1 and CDR2: SNHLY, FYNNEI. J gave up 7 bases and V 6 bases, and 9 bases lay outside the gene matches. This CDR3 has 14 amino acids. DNA for the CDR3: TGTGCCAGCAGGCTTTGGTTCAGGGGGCAGCCCCAGCATTTT. It specifies CASRLWFRGQPQHF.